This T cell receptor (beta chain) stems from a study of beta chain features in type 1 diabetes (dated by TCRdb to the late 2010s). As for the study more broadly: Mean age, gender distribution, total cell number and subset yield did not differ between patients and healthy donors. In the study, TCRB repertoires of sorted circulating CD4+ T cell subsets from recently diagnosed type 1 diabetes patients were compared with those of matched healthy donors. Whereas all 30 or so donors provided naive and central memory subsets, regulatory and stem cell-like memory subsets were isolated from just 8 patients and roughly 8 healthy donors. A total of roughly 100 million sorted cells were examined across all samples, and RNA yield correlated strongly with the number of cells per subset.

A single peripheral blood draw of approximately 100 mL on average was collected from each donor into heparinised tubes. Naive, central memory, regulatory and stem cell-like memory CD4+ T cells were sorted on a BD FACSAria II using a panel including CD45RO, CCR7, CD25, CD127, CD95 and CD27. Every sorted population had a purity above 95%. PBMCs were isolated immediately by Lymphoprep density gradient centrifugation and stained directly without culture. To minimize batch effects, samples were stained and sorted in pairs, one healthy donor with one patient per experiment. The entire amount of isolated RNA was reverse transcribed using the High Capacity cDNA Reverse Transcription Kit, so the sequenced TCRB transcripts were expressed ones. Naive, central memory and regulatory T cell samples underwent deep immunoSEQ sequencing, averaging roughly 3.3 million total reads per sample. Sorted cells were lysed in RLT buffer and RNA was extracted with DNase-treated RNeasy Micro or Mini kits, depending on cell number. Each cell subset was processed separately to prevent cross-contamination, with patient and healthy donor samples processed together. The immunoSEQ multiplex PCR was used to amplify TCRB sequences from cDNA, yielding 87-bp fragments that span the CDR3 region. Sequencing of the amplicons was done on the Illumina HiSeq platform. Concerning the study's data processing: PCR bias was corrected computationally using synthetic template baselines, and reads within Hamming distance 2 were collapsed, with unmergeable singletons discarded. Reads were aligned against IMGT to assign V, D and J genes, CDR3 length and insertions or deletions at six rearrangement sites. Within each subset, clonotype counts were normalized to sorted cell number, after which true diversity and Gini coefficients were computed with the tcR R package. The overlap coefficient, calculated on TCRB nucleotide sequences, was used to measure repertoire sharing. Out-of-frame TCRB sequences from naive cells were analyzed to stand in for the pre-selection repertoire. This is the immuneACCESS table as TCRdb keeps it, with only in-frame sequences that have V and J called. A part of the clones is gone; compared with another copy, unresolved V genes explain less than half, and the rest is unexplained. Clone size and V and J calls were adopted from that table, with D and trimming inferred from the DNA. The sample contains roughly 400,000 clones, over 11% of them found a single time. The leading ten clones occupy under 0.04% of the sample.

In its sample, this clone was seen a few times. The antigen it recognizes is unknown. Per-base qualities were not stored, and no clone one base away is much larger. The CDR3 goes from the cysteine to the phenylalanine over 13 residues. Only the CDR3 DNA stays, 39 bases, in frame from base 1. As encoded in the germline V gene, CDR1 is SNHLY while CDR2 is FYNNEI. Ends trimmed: V by 4 bases, J by 5 bases; bases unmatched to a gene: 3. Findings and caveats that apply to the study as a whole: A moderate but significant shortening of TCRB CDR3 length was observed in type 1 diabetes patients in all four CD4+ subsets. Naive, central memory and regulatory TCRB repertoires appeared to be more similar among patients than among healthy donors. Because cDNA was sequenced instead of genomic DNA, activated cells with high expression could be over-represented, although the groups did not differ in activation or CD3 levels. Fewer insertions and more nucleotide deletions at VDJ recombination sites were observed in patients with type 1 diabetes, implying thymic rearrangement abnormalities. Only small numbers of individuals were included in the HLA sub-analyses, which left unresolved whether HLA type had any influence on TCRB rearrangement. Shorter templates might have been favored by PCR, but patient and control samples were amplified and corrected together, so both groups would have been affected equally by any skew.

The sequence links TRBV2 to TRBJ1-1; the junction holds 8 bases that match TRBD1. The clonotype was recovered from a man aged 30 to 45 in good health. The sequencing input was naive CD4+ T cells from blood. Explained via the paper, the cell subset or site label denotes: true naive CD4+ T cells. The nucleotide sequence is given as TGTGCCAGCAGTGGGACAGGGCGAACTGAAGCTTTCTTT. It is translated as CASSGTGRTEAFF. Here the CDR3 is joined to the reference TRBV2 and TRBJ1-1 genes, and the full variable domain is: EPEVTQTPSHQVTQMGQEVILRCVPISNHLYFYWYRQILGQKVEFLVSFYNNEISEKSEIFDDQFSVERPDGSNFTLKIRSTKLEDSAMYFCASSGTGRTEAFFGQGTRLTVV.